This T cell receptor beta chain derives from a study of blood T cell repertoires in COVID-19. This table comes from immunoSEQ multiplex PCR, and its TCRdb copy is limited to in-frame clones, with some not included. This sample carries more than 200,000 clones, roughly nine tenths of them seen once, and the ten largest clones take less than 0.75%. V lost 9 bases and J lost 3; bases outside the gene matches: 5. Germline CDR1 is LNHDA and CDR2 is SQIVND (reference sequence). The CDR3 runs to 13 residues. Sequencing input: peripheral blood. The clonotype comes from a man aged 35-49 years with acute or convalescent COVID-19. The rearrangement links TRBV19 to TRBJ1-5, with 7 bases aligning to TRBD1. The CDR3 nucleotides are TGTGCCAGCCGGGGACAGAACAATCAGCCCCAGCATTTT. Its protein product is CASRGQNNQPQHF.